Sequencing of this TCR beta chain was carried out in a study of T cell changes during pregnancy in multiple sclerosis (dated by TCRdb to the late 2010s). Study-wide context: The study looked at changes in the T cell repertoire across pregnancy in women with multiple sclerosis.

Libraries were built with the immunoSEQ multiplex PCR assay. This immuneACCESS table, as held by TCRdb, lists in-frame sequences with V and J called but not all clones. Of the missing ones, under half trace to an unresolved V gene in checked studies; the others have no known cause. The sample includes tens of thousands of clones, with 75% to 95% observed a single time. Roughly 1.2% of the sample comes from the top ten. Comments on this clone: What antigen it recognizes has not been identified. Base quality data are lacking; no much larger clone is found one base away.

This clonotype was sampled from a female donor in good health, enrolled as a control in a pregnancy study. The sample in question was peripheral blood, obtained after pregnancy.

The DNA sequence is given as TGTGCCGGGACAGGGGAAGGGGCTTACAATGAGCAGTTCTTC. The resulting protein is CAGTGEGAYNEQFF. The chain was built from TRBV2 and TRBJ2-1; TRBD1 aligns with 10 central bases. The CDR3 measures 14 amino acids from cysteine to phenylalanine. The sequence is cut down to CDR3 DNA, 42 bases in frame from base 1. At the junction V is shortened by 11 bases and J by 4 bases; bases outside the gene matches: 8. Per the germline V gene, SNHLY is the CDR1 and FYNNEI is the CDR2.